This T cell receptor beta chain was sequenced in a study of control samples from healthy donors and cancer patients. The CDR3 has 14 amino acids. Germline V gene data show CDR1 as GTSNPN and CDR2 as SVGIG (reference sequence). V lost 3 bases and J 0 bases, leaving 11 bases between the germline ends. TCRdb keeps only in-frame clones here, not all; method: immunoSEQ multiplex PCR. The data contain some 70,000 clones, 83% of them singletons. This chain uses TRBV30 with TRBJ1-1, with a possible D match to TRBD1 (5 bases). The source is a man aged 55 to 69 in good health. The sequencing input was blood. In nucleotides, the CDR3 is TGTGCCTGGAGGGGACGGGAAATGAACACTGAAGCTTTCTTT. Translated: CAWRGREMNTEAFF. Full variable domain (rest looked up from reference TRBV30 and TRBJ1-1): SQTIHQWPATLVQPVGSPLSLECTVEGTSNPNLYWYRQAAGRGLQLLFYSVGIGQISSEVPQNLSASRPQDRQFILSSKKLLLSDSGFYLCAWRGREMNTEAFFGQGTRLTVV.